These 30 T cell receptor beta chains came from one sample sequenced in a study of shared clonotypes between healthy human individuals. The data were produced by immunoSEQ multiplex PCR, yet TCRdb's version contains in-frame clones alone and is incomplete. The table lists about 870,000 clones, 80% to 95% of them singletons. Selected positively for CCR7 and CD45RO-negative, naive CD8 cells excluded terminally differentiated effector memory CD45RA+ cells. The sequenced sample consisted of naive CD8+ T cells sorted from blood. Source of these receptors: a man younger than 40 in good health.

The genes are TRBV11-2 and TRBJ2-1; the D is unclear. Per the germline V gene, CDR1 is SGHAT and CDR2 is FQNNGV. CDR3 length equals 12 residues. Trimming cost V 1 base and J 8 bases, with 6 bases left between them. CDR3 amino acids: CASSLAPHEQFF. CDR3 sequence (DNA): TGTGCCAGCAGCTTAGCCCCCCATGAGCAGTTCTTC.

The chain links TRBV27 to TRBJ2-1; D gene unclear. The CDR3 is 12 amino acids. The V end was cut by 3 bases, the J end by 9 bases, with 9 bases between. Looked up from germline, CDR1 is MNHEY and CDR2 is SMNVEV (reference sequence). For the CDR3, the DNA is TGTGCCAGCAGTTTCCCCGGCCCTGAGCAGTTCTTC. This translates into CASSFPGPEQFF.

The J gene is TRBJ2-3, the V gene TRBV28; TRBD1 is a possible D gene (5 bases). From germline, CDR1 is MDHEN and CDR2 SYDVKM. Trimming left V 9 bases short and J 2 bases short, with 15 bases between. The CDR3 totals 14 residues. The CDR3 DNA reads TGTGCCAGTCAGGCAGGGTATGACACAGATACGCAGTATTTT. Translated, it gives CASQAGYDTDTQYF.

This chain uses TRBV7-9 with TRBJ2-7; maybe TRBD1 (6 bases). Trimming stripped 3 bases from V and 2 bases from J, with 14 bases between. Per the germline V gene, CDR1 is SEHNR and CDR2 is FQNEAQ (reference sequence). CDR3 length equals 15 residues. DNA for the CDR3: TGTGCCAGCAGCTTCGGCAGGGGTTTCCCCTACGAGCAGTACTTC. This translates into CASSFGRGFPYEQYF.

As concerns this clone: Other DNA sequences in this sample translate to the same CDR3. The V call is TRBV28, the J call TRBJ2-7; no firm D call. The CDR3 sequence is 12 residues long. Germline V gene data show CDR1 as MDHEN and CDR2 as SYDVKM. Trimming took off 6 bases at V and 1 base at J, with 7 bases between the two ends. The CDR3 nucleotides are TGTGCCAGCAGCGACGTTTCCTACGAGCAGTACTTC. It translates to CASSDVSYEQYF.

V gene TRBV29-1 combines with J gene TRBJ2-6; 7 bases map to TRBD1. V shed 4 bases and J 1 base; nucleotides not matched to a gene: 10. Germline V lookup: CDR1 SQVTM, CDR2 ANQGSEA. CDR3 length: 17 amino acids. DNA for the CDR3: TGCAGCGTTGGCCCGGGGCAGGGGGATTCTGGGGCCAACGTCCTGACTTTC. Translated: CSVGPGQGDSGANVLTF.

The J gene is TRBJ2-1, the V gene TRBV7-9; 9 nucleotides match TRBD2. This CDR3 has 15 amino acids. Unmatched junction bases numbered 5, after V lost 5 bases and J lost 3 bases. Germline assignment: CDR1 SEHNR and CDR2 FQNEAQ (reference sequence). The CDR3 loop reads CASSPTSGHYNEQFF. The CDR3 nucleotides are TGTGCCAGCAGCCCGACTAGCGGACACTACAATGAGCAGTTCTTC.

The J gene is TRBJ2-1, the V gene TRBV2, with 8 bases that match TRBD1. The germline V gene encodes CDR1 SNHLY and CDR2 FYNNEI. V trimming: 7 bases; J trimming: 6 bases; junction bases outside the gene matches: 8. This CDR3 is 14 amino acids long. The CDR3 reads CASTGQGAFNEQFF. The CDR3 bases are TGTGCCAGCACCGGGCAGGGGGCGTTCAATGAGCAGTTCTTC.

This chain connects TRBV28 to TRBJ2-7; D gene uncertain. CDR1 is MDHEN and CDR2 is SYDVKM in the germline V gene. CDR3 size: 13 residues. The V and J ends lost 7 bases and 1 base respectively, with 11 bases between them. CDR3 in amino acids: CASTAYPSYEQYF. The CDR3 bases are TGTGCCAGCACCGCCTACCCATCCTACGAGCAGTACTTC. The whole variable domain, filled in from reference TRBV28 and TRBJ2-7, reads DVKVTQSSRYLVKRTGEKVFLECVQDMDHENMFWYRQDPGLGLRLIYFSYDVKMKEKGDIPEGYSVSREKKERFSLILESASTNQTSMYLCASTAYPSYEQYFGPGTRLTVT.

The chain couples TRBV11-2 to TRBJ2-3; a weak D match, TRBD1 (5 bases). V was shortened by 3 bases and J by 5 bases, with 12 bases between the two germline ends. The CDR3 spans 14 residues. Looked up from germline, CDR1 is SGHAT and CDR2 is FQNNGV. CDR3 DNA: TGTGCCAGCAGCTTTCGGACATCTAGAGATACGCAGTATTTT. Its translation is CASSFRTSRDTQYF.

The V and J genes are TRBV5-4 and TRBJ2-2; TRBD2 matches at 7 bases. CDR1 and CDR2 (germline): SGHNT, YYREEE (reference sequence). V lost 3 bases and J lost 4; bases outside the gene matches: 9. The CDR3 has 16 residues. The chain's CDR3 is CASSSMAGVPTGELFF. For the CDR3, the DNA is TGTGCCAGCAGCTCTATGGCGGGAGTTCCCACCGGGGAGCTGTTTTTT.

CDR3 loop: CASQFAVEGYEQYF. CDR3 DNA sequence: TGCGCCAGCCAATTTGCGGTAGAGGGCTACGAGCAGTACTTC. The chain carries TRBV23-1 and TRBJ2-7; perhaps TRBD2 as D (5 bases). TRBV23-1 belongs to the ORF category, with a function that is uncertain. This CDR3 spans 14 amino acids. V lost 8 bases and J lost 3, with 17 bases in between.

This rearrangement joins TRBV5-6 to TRBJ2-3, with TRBD2 identical over 9 bases. Losses at the gene ends were 4 bases for V and 6 bases for J; bases not matched to a gene: 9. Germline CDR1 and CDR2: SGHDT and YYEEEE. The CDR3 runs to 15 residues. CDR3 protein: CASSATSGWEDTQYF. The CDR3 DNA reads as TGTGCCAGCAGCGCGACTAGCGGTTGGGAGGATACGCAGTATTTT.

The chain joins TRBV14 to TRBJ2-7; tentatively, D is TRBD2 (5 bases). Germline lookup yields CDR1 SGHDN and CDR2 FVKESK. The CDR3 covers 14 residues. Trimming cost V 2 bases and J 4 bases, with 12 bases left between them. CDR3 DNA sequence: TGTGCCAGCAGCCAATCGTCTAGCCCTTACGAGCAGTACTTC. Translating it yields CASSQSSSPYEQYF.

This clone was picked up a small number of times. The chain uses TRBV9 and TRBJ2-2, with D perhaps matching TRBD1 or TRBD2 (5 bases each). Trimming pared 3 bases from V and 6 bases from J, leaving 12 bases between. CDR1 and CDR2 (germline): SGDLS, YYNGEE. The CDR3 extends over 14 amino acids. As DNA, the CDR3 is TGTGCCAGCAGCGGCCCCGGGACCTCCGGGGAGCTGTTTTTT. It specifies CASSGPGTSGELFF. Combining the CDR3 with reference TRBV9 and TRBJ2-2 gives the whole variable domain DSGVTQTPKHLITATGQRVTLRCSPRSGDLSVYWYQQSLDQGLQFLIQYYNGEERAKGNILERFSAQQFPDLHSELNLSSLELGDSALYFCASSGPGTSGELFFGEGSRLTVL.

The chain combines TRBV2 with TRBJ1-1, with D possibly being TRBD1 (6 bases). Germline CDR1 and CDR2: SNHLY and FYNNEI. V was pared by 8 bases and J by 3 bases, with 22 bases between. The CDR3 consists of 16 residues. In DNA form, the CDR3 reads TGTGCCAGCCCACTATTAGGGGGGGGCGCGGACACTGAAGCTTTCTTT. Its protein is CASPLLGGGADTEAFF.

The chain couples TRBV21-1 to TRBJ2-7; the tabulated D call, TRBD1, remains unverified against the DNA. TRBV21-1 is assigned pseudogene status. The CDR3 extends over 14 amino acids. Written as DNA, the CDR3 is TGTGCCACCTGGAGGGGGCGGGACCCCTACGAGCAGTACTTC. Encoded protein: CATWRGRDPYEQYF.

CDR3 amino acids: CASTPGLGTEAFF. The CDR3 nucleotides read TGTGCCAGCACACCGGGGCTCGGCACTGAAGCTTTCTTT. The J gene is TRBJ1-1, the V gene TRBV28, with D possibly being TRBD1 (5 bases). Trimming pared 7 bases from V and 4 bases from J, leaving 13 bases between. Germline CDR1 MDHEN, CDR2 SYDVKM. The CDR3 contains 13 residues.

Turning to this clone: The identical CDR3 is also encoded by other nucleotide sequences in the sample. This chain uses TRBV27 with TRBJ1-1; D unclear. The germline V gene encodes CDR1 MNHEY and CDR2 SMNVEV (reference sequence). This CDR3 spans 11 amino acids. Trimming took 6 bases from V and 0 from J, leaving 2 bases between them. CDR3 sequence reads: CASRMNTEAFF. The DNA for the CDR3 is TGTGCCAGCAGAATGAACACTGAAGCTTTCTTT.

V gene TRBV7-6 combines with J gene TRBJ2-7; TRBD2 matches 10 bases. Germline CDR1 reads SGHVS; CDR2 reads FNYEAQ. Germline trimming cut 5 bases from V and 4 bases from J; bases unmatched to any gene: 17. This CDR3 is 18 amino acids long. The CDR3 sequence is CASSPQRASGRAFYEQYF. The CDR3 nucleotides read TGTGCCAGCAGCCCCCAGAGAGCCAGCGGGAGGGCTTTTTACGAGCAGTACTTC.

This clone was observed a single time. V is TRBV28 and J is TRBJ1-1, with TRBD1 matching over 7 bases. CDR3 length: 14 residues. V shed 7 bases, J shed 7 bases, and the junction held 12 bases outside the gene matches. CDR1 and CDR2 from the germline V gene are MDHEN and SYDVKM. The CDR3 nucleotides read TGTGCCAGCAAGTCTGCCGAGGGGGCCGGTGAAGCTTTCTTT. Translated, it gives CASKSAEGAGEAFF.

This chain uses TRBV28 with TRBJ2-7; D might be TRBD2 (6 bases). Germline lookup yields CDR1 MDHEN and CDR2 SYDVKM. V shed 4 bases and J shed 3 bases, with 13 bases lying between them. This CDR3 has 14 amino acids. CDR3 nucleotides: TGTGCCAGCAGTTCGGGACTGGTAATCTACGAGCAGTACTTC. It specifies CASSSGLVIYEQYF.

CDR3 DNA sequence: TGTGCCAGCTCCAAAAGTAGAAACACTGAAGCTTTCTTT. This codes for CASSKSRNTEAFF. The J gene is TRBJ1-1, the V gene TRBV6-5; D is unresolved. The CDR3 has 13 amino acids. V dropped 8 bases and J dropped 2 bases, with 12 bases sitting between them. In germline, CDR1 is MNHEY, CDR2 SVGAGI.

V usage is TRBV27 and J usage is TRBJ2-1; TRBD2 agrees at 7 bases. The CDR3 loop spans 18 amino acids. The V gene end was trimmed by 1 base and the J gene end by 5 bases; junction bases not matched to a gene: 14. The germline V gene has CDR1 MNHEY and CDR2 SMNVEV (reference sequence). CDR3 sequence: CASSLWFGAGEANNEQFF. DNA of the CDR3: TGTGCCAGCAGTTTATGGTTTGGGGCGGGAGAAGCGAACAATGAGCAGTTCTTC.

The V gene is TRBV4-1, the J gene TRBJ1-1; D call uncertain. Germline values: CDR1 MGHRA, CDR2 YSYEKL. This CDR3 is 15 amino acids long. Trimming took 0 bases from V and 0 from J, leaving 8 bases between them. CDR3 sequence reads: CASSQETAVNTEAFF. Here the CDR3 DNA reads TGCGCCAGCAGCCAAGAGACCGCGGTGAACACTGAAGCTTTCTTT.

The V gene is TRBV28, the J gene TRBJ2-7, with D perhaps TRBD2 (7 bases). V lost 2 bases and J 7 bases, leaving 12 bases between the germline ends. The CDR3 sequence is 13 residues long. Germline V lookup: CDR1 MDHEN, CDR2 SYDVKM. CDR3 residues: CASSLVRGREQYF. CDR3 DNA sequence: TGTGCCAGCAGTTTAGTGCGGGGGCGGGAGCAGTACTTC.

This chain joins TRBV27 and TRBJ2-7; D unresolved. From germline, CDR1 is MNHEY and CDR2 SMNVEV (reference sequence). CDR3 length equals 15 residues. The germline V and J ends were trimmed by 3 bases and 1 base, with 13 bases remaining between them. CDR3 in DNA: TGTGCCAGCAGTTTGAAGGGCCTACCGTCCTACGAGCAGTACTTC. Its translation: CASSLKGLPSYEQYF.

The chain recombines TRBV28 with TRBJ2-7, with D possibly called TRBD1 or TRBD2 (5 bases each). V was trimmed by 1 base and J by 4 bases, leaving 20 bases between them. There are 17 residues in the CDR3. Germline V gene sequence: CDR1 MDHEN, CDR2 SYDVKM. CDR3 sequence (DNA): TGTGCCAGCAGTTTATTTCTAGCCACAGGAACATTGTACGAGCAGTACTTC. Protein: CASSLFLATGTLYEQYF.

The table lists this clone with a count of one. The CDR3 nucleotides are TGTGCCAGTAGTACTCGACCGGTTCTCAATCAGCCCCAGCATTTT. Protein: CASSTRPVLNQPQHF. The V call is TRBV19, the J call TRBJ1-5; D gene ambiguous. V shed 4 bases and J shed 3 bases, with 13 bases lying between them. Germline V gene data show CDR1 as LNHDA and CDR2 as SQIVND (reference sequence). The CDR3 covers 15 residues.

In regard to this clone: A junction end diverges from the germline sequence, so it may reflect a read error. The chain recombines TRBV5-4 with TRBJ1-2; perhaps TRBD1 as D (5 bases). Germline-derived CDR1 and CDR2 are SGHNT and YYREEE (reference sequence). This CDR3 spans 16 amino acids. The CDR3: CASSSRDLITNYGHTF. CDR3 nucleotide sequence: TGTGCCAGCAGCTCCCGGGACCTTATTACTAACTATGGCCACACCTTC.